The clone carrying this T cell receptor beta chain was detected ten times or more. Relative to the germline gene, one junction end is altered; a read error may explain this. The data were obtained in a study of CDR3 diversity in severe acne. TCRdb processed the PCR reads anew with MiXCR; each CDR3 protein has one entry. The data contain some 84,000 distinct CDR3 sequences, roughly 51% of them seen just once; the ten biggest clones take up more than 13%. The receptor was isolated from a male donor in good health, without acne. Sequencing used blood.

The CDR3 DNA follows: TGTGCCAGCACGGGACAGGGTCCCCTTAACTATGGCTGCACCTTC. Its protein product is CASTGQGPLNYGCTF. The V call is TRBV7-2, the J call TRBJ1-2, with TRBD1 identical over 9 bases. The CDR3 runs 15 residues. CDR1 and CDR2 from the germline V gene are SGHTA and FQGNSA.